Listed below are T cell receptor beta chains from one sample, sequenced in a study of blood T cell repertoires in COVID-19. Libraries were prepared by immunoSEQ multiplex PCR; TCRdb keeps only in-frame clonotypes and omits some of them. The sample lists approximately 230,000 clones; roughly 90% were seen once. Specimen: PBMCs or T cells enriched from blood (not recorded which). All receptors come from a woman aged 30 to 39 with acute COVID-19. The CDR3 runs from the conserved cysteine through the conserved F or W. A D gene is named only where the DNA matches it firmly. Size values are once, few and many counts, or a class for expanded clones, and some rows have none.

CDR3 length | J gene | clone size | V gene | D gene | CDR3 DNA | CDR3 protein
16 | TRBJ2-5 | - | TRBV4-2 | - | TGTGCCAGCAGCCAAGCCGGGACTCCGTACCAAGAGACCCAGTACTTC | CASSQAGTPYQETQYF
16 | TRBJ2-2 | - | TRBV19 | - | TGTGCCAGTAGTATAGATGGGACACTTAACACCGGGGAGCTGTTTTTT | CASSIDGTLNTGELFF
16 | TRBJ2-3 | - | TRBV4-3 | - | TGCGCCAGCAGCCAAGGGCCGGGTGGGTCTACAGATACGCAGTATTTT | CASSQGPGGSTDTQYF
13 | TRBJ1-2 | - | TRBV5-4 | - | TGTGCCAGCAGCTTACAAACGACAGCTCTTTACACCTTC | CASSLQTTALYTF
12 | TRBJ2-1 | - | TRBV3-1/TRBV3-2 | - | TGTGCCAGCAGCCAAGTTTCGGATGAGCAGTTCTTC | CASSQVSDEQFF
15 | TRBJ2-7 | - | TRBV7-9 | TRBD1 | TGTGCCAGCAGCTCGGGACAGGGGGTCTCCTACGAGCAGTACTTC | CASSSGQGVSYEQYF
16 | TRBJ1-2 | - | TRBV19 | TRBD1 | TGTGCCAGTAGTATGGGACAGGGAAACTCTAACTATGGCTACACCTTC | CASSMGQGNSNYGYTF
13 | TRBJ2-2 | - | TRBV3-1/TRBV3-2 | TRBD2 | TGTGCCAGCAGCACCGGGGGGGCGGGGGAGCTGTTTTTT | CASSTGGAGELFF
15 | TRBJ2-7 | once | TRBV2 | TRBD1 | TGTGCCAGCAGTTTCCCCGGGACAGTCTCCTACGAGCAGTACTTC | CASSFPGTVSYEQYF
15 | TRBJ1-5 | - | TRBV7-6 | TRBD1 | TGTGCCAGCAGCTTAGGAGACAGGGGTGATCAGCCCCAGCATTTT | CASSLGDRGDQPQHF
14 | TRBJ1-2 | - | TRBV7-9 | - | TGTGCCAGCACCACAAGGTCGGGGGACTATGGCTACACCTTC | CASTTRSGDYGYTF
15 | TRBJ1-4 | - | TRBV6-5 | - | TGTGCCAGCAGTTACAGAATAGGAGTCGATGAAAAACTGTTTTTT | CASSYRIGVDEKLFF
14 | TRBJ2-1 | - | TRBV7-3 | TRBD2 | TGTGCCAGCAGCCCCGGGGGGACTTACAATGAGCAGTTCTTC | CASSPGGTYNEQFF
16 | TRBJ2-3 | - | TRBV14 | TRBD2 | TGTGCCAGCAGTTCCATGGCGGGGGGGAAAAGAGATACGCAGTATTTT | CASSSMAGGKRDTQYF
14 | TRBJ1-1 | - | TRBV28 | - | TGTGCCAGCAGTTTAAACAGGGTGGGCACTGAAGCTTTCTTT | CASSLNRVGTEAFF
14 | TRBJ2-5 | once | TRBV15 | - | TGTGCCACCAGCAGAGATCCCAGCGGGGAGACCCAGTACTTC | CATSRDPSGETQYF
14 | TRBJ2-3 | - | TRBV6-5 | TRBD1 | TGTGCCAGCAGGACTACAGGGGGCCCAGATACGCAGTATTTT | CASRTTGGPDTQYF
11 | TRBJ2-7 | few | TRBV28 | - | TGTGCCAGTACAAAGGGGTACGAGCAGTACTTC | CASTKGYEQYF
13 | TRBJ2-1 | - | TRBV12-3/TRBV12-4 | - | TGTGCCAGCAGTTTTGTGCGTTACAATGAGCAGTTCTTC | CASSFVRYNEQFF
15 | TRBJ1-2 | - | TRBV7-9 | TRBD1 | TGTGCCAGCAGCTCCCTGGACAGGGGCGGCTATGGCTACACCTTC | CASSSLDRGGYGYTF
16 | TRBJ1-2 | - | TRBV4-3 | - | TGCGCCAGCAGCCCGGACAGCGCGCCAACTAGCTATGGCTACACCTTC | CASSPDSAPTSYGYTF
10 | TRBJ1-2 | - | TRBV21-1 | - | TGTGCCAGCAGCGCGAGAGGCTACACCTTC | CASSARGYTF
18 | TRBJ2-3 | - | TRBV27 | - | TGTGCCAGCAGTTTATCCATGGTGGTTGGCAGAAACACAGATACGCAGTATTTT | CASSLSMVVGRNTDTQYF
14 | TRBJ1-2 | - | TRBV5-6 | TRBD1 | TGTGCCAGCAGGAGCCGGGACAGGGCATTCGGCTACACCTTC | CASRSRDRAFGYTF
17 | TRBJ1-5 | - | TRBV19 | TRBD1 | TGTGCCAGTAGTAGGACAGGGTCATTTGTGGGCAATCAGCCCCAGCATTTT | CASSRTGSFVGNQPQHF
14 | TRBJ2-7 | - | TRBV2 | TRBD1 | TGTGCCAGCACCTGGGACAGGACAAACTACGAGCAGTACTTC | CASTWDRTNYEQYF
12 | TRBJ1-1 | - | TRBV29-1 | - | TGCAGCGCCGAGCGGGTTAACACTGAAGCTTTCTTT | CSAERVNTEAFF
15 | TRBJ1-2 | - | TRBV5-4 | TRBD1 | TGTGCCAGCAGCTTGGTCGGACAGGCTTTCTATGGCTACACCTTC | CASSLVGQAFYGYTF
14 | TRBJ2-3 | - | TRBV5-1 | TRBD1 | TGCGCCAGCAGCCTAGGGGGCTTTACAGATACGCAGTATTTT | CASSLGGFTDTQYF
12 | TRBJ2-1 | - | TRBV27 | - | TGTGCCAGCAGCAAGGGGGACAATGAGCAGTTCTTC | CASSKGDNEQFF
17 | TRBJ1-5 | - | TRBV5-4 | TRBD1 | TGTGCCAGCAGTCCGACCCCCGGGACAGCCAGAGATCAGCCCCAGCATTTT | CASSPTPGTARDQPQHF
14 | TRBJ2-3 | - | TRBV29-1 | TRBD2 | TGCAGCGTTGTTATGCTAGCGGGACTGAATACGCAGTATTTT | CSVVMLAGLNTQYF
14 | TRBJ1-2 | few | TRBV19 | - | TGTGCCAGTAGTCGTCGCAGTTCAAACTATGGCTACACCTTC | CASSRRSSNYGYTF
14 | TRBJ1-1 | - | TRBV29-1 | - | TGCAGCGTCGGACAGTCAGAAATGGACACTGAAGCTTTCTTT | CSVGQSEMDTEAFF
16 | TRBJ2-3 | - | TRBV27 | TRBD2 | TGTGCCAGCAGTTTATATGCGGGAGGGCCAAGAGATACGCAGTATTTT | CASSLYAGGPRDTQYF
20 | TRBJ2-7 | - | TRBV6-2/TRBV6-3 | TRBD2 | TGTGCCAGCAGTTACACCTTCGCGGGACTAGCGGGAGGGCCACGTGGCGAGCAGTACTTC | CASSYTFAGLAGGPRGEQYF
17 | TRBJ1-5 | once | TRBV5-1 | - | TGCGCCAGCAGCACGGGGAGCAGGAATTATAGCAATCAGCCCCAGCATTTT | CASSTGSRNYSNQPQHF
14 | TRBJ1-2 | - | TRBV13 | TRBD1 | TGTGCCAGCAGCAAGGACAGGGGCAACTATGGCTACACCTTC | CASSKDRGNYGYTF
12 | TRBJ1-1 | - | TRBV24-1 | - | TGTGCCACCAGTGACCTGGTAGGAGGAGCTTTCTTT | CATSDLVGGAFF
19 | TRBJ2-1 | - | TRBV3-1/TRBV3-2 | - | TGTGCCAGCAGCCAAGTGAGCAGGGGGCTCGGGGGAGGGCCTAATGAGCAGTTCTTC | CASSQVSRGLGGGPNEQFF
17 | TRBJ1-4 | - | TRBV4-2 | - | TGTGCCAGCAGCCAAGAATTCAAGGGGACAACTAATGAAAAACTGTTTTTT | CASSQEFKGTTNEKLFF
11 | TRBJ1-2 | once | TRBV3-1/TRBV3-2 | TRBD1 | TGTGCCAGCAGCCTGGGACAGGGCTACACCTTC | CASSLGQGYTF
16 | TRBJ2-5 | - | TRBV9 | TRBD1 | TGTGCCAGCAGCGTAGGTGCCCGGGACAGCAAAGAGACCCAGTACTTC | CASSVGARDSKETQYF
15 | TRBJ1-5 | - | TRBV20-1 | TRBD1 | TGCAGTGCTCGTGGGACAGGGTATAGCAATCAGCCCCAGCATTTT | CSARGTGYSNQPQHF
16 | TRBJ2-1 | - | TRBV6-5 | TRBD2 | TGTGCCAGCAGTTACGGGGCTAGCGGGGGTGAGGATGAGCAGTTCTTC | CASSYGASGGEDEQFF